This TCR beta chain was captured by sequencing in a study of control samples from healthy donors and cancer patients. Germline V CDR1 and CDR2: SGHNT, YYREEE (reference sequence). The CDR3 consists of 16 residues. V was pared by 3 bases and J by 7 bases, with 10 bases of the junction left unmatched. Using immunoSEQ multiplex PCR, the repertoire was profiled, and TCRdb retains in-frame clones only, with some absent. There are over 100,000 clones in the sample; more than 80% occur only once, and 2% to 3% lies in the top ten. This receptor was obtained from a man in his forties in good health. The sample taken for sequencing was blood. This chain connects TRBV5-4 to TRBJ2-2, with TRBD2 identical over 9 bases. CDR3 region: CASSSGSGGLGGELFF. The CDR3 bases are TGTGCCAGCAGCTCTGGGAGCGGGGGGCTCGGCGGGGAGCTGTTTTTT.